The entry that follows covers one T cell receptor (beta chain) sequence. Within the sample, other DNA sequences also encode this same CDR3. The data derive from a study of shared clonotypes between healthy human individuals. Measured with immunoSEQ multiplex PCR; TCRdb has only the in-frame clones, and not every one. The table has 2,500,000 or so clones, 85% to 95% seen once. V lost 0 bases, J lost 3 bases, and 10 bases lay in between. Germline loops: CDR1 SGHRS, CDR2 YFSETQ. There are 15 residues in the CDR3. This receptor was taken from a man between 18 and 29 years old in good health. This sequence joins TRBV5-1 and TRBJ2-1; weak D call: TRBD2 (5 bases). The sample was naive CD4+ T cells sorted from blood. Noted subset: CD45RA+ positively selected. CDR3 in amino acids: CASSLAGSIYNEQFF. The DNA of the CDR3 is TGCGCCAGCAGCTTGGCGGGATCGATCTACAATGAGCAGTTCTTC.